The clone carrying this TCR beta chain turned up a few times. Antigen: not known. Trimming took off 7 bases at V and 2 bases at J, with 12 bases between the two ends. The germline CDR1 and CDR2 sequences are SGHRS and YFSETQ. The CDR3 contains 13 residues. Every donor provided roughly 10 milliliters of peripheral blood. The data were obtained in a study of blood T cells in healthy people across ages. A second PCR, run for roughly 7 to 12 cycles, used a sample-barcoded 5' primer plus a J-beta primer mix. Each CDR3 protein gets one entry after TCRdb re-called the 5' RACE reads with MiXCR. The sample consists of 950,000 to 1,200,000 distinct CDR3 sequences, around two fifths of them appearing once. Overall study results and limits: TCR beta diversity correlated strongly with naive T cell percentage.

Sequencing used blood. This receptor was obtained from a man between 18 and 35 years old in good health. The chain has TRBV5-1 and TRBJ2-5; the D is unclear. The CDR3 loop is CASRGNKQETQYF. The CDR3, as DNA: TGCGCCAGCCGAGGTAATAAACAAGAGACCCAGTACTTC.